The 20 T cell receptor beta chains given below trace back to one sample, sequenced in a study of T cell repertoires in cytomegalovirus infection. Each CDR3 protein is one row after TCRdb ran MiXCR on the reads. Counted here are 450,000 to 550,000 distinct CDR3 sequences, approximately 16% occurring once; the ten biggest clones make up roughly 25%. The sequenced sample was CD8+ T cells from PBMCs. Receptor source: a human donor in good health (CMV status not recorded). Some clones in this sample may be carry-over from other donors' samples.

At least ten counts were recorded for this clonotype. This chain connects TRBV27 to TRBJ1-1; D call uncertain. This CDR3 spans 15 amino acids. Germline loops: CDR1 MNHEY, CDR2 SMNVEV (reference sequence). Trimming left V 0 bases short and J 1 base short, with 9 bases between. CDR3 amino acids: CASSLSGNGNTEAFF. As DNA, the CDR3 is TGTGCCAGCAGTTTATCGGGCAACGGGAACACTGAAGCTTTCTTT.

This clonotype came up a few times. The CDR3 sequence: CASKKGTAHETQYF. CDR3 nucleotide sequence: TGTGCCAGCAAAAAAGGGACAGCCCACGAGACCCAGTACTTC. V usage is TRBV12-3 or TRBV12-4 and J usage is TRBJ2-5; TRBD1 aligns across 7 bases. The CDR3 totals 14 residues. V lost 7 bases and J lost 5; bases outside the gene matches: 10.

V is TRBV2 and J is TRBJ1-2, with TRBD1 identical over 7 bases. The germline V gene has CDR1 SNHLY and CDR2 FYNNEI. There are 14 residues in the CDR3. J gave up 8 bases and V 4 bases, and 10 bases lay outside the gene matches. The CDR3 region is CASSAGGTEDGYTF. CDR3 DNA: TGTGCCAGCAGTGCCGGCGGGACAGAGGACGGCTACACCTTC.

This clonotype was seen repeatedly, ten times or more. CDR3 region: CASSLAYRQGAHTEAFF. The CDR3 nucleotides read TGTGCCAGCAGTTTGGCCTATAGACAGGGGGCGCACACTGAAGCTTTCTTT. The chain has TRBV27 and TRBJ1-1; 10 bases fit TRBD1. The V gene's germline CDR1 is MNHEY and CDR2 SMNVEV (reference sequence). J was trimmed by 3 bases and V by 3 bases; bases with no gene match: 10. This CDR3 contains 17 residues.

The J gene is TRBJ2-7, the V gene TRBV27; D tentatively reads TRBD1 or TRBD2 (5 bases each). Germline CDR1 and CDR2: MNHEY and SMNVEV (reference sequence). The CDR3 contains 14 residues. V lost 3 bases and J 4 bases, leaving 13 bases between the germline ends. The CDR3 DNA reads TGTGCCAGCAGTTTTTCGTCAGAGGGGTACGAGCAGTACTTC. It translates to CASSFSSEGYEQYF.

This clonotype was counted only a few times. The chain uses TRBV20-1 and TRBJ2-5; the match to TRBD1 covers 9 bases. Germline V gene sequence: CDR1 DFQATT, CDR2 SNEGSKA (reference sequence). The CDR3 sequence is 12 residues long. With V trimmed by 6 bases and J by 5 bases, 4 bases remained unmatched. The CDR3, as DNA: TGCAGTGCCGGGACAGGGCGCGAGACCCAGTACTTC. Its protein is CSAGTGRETQYF.

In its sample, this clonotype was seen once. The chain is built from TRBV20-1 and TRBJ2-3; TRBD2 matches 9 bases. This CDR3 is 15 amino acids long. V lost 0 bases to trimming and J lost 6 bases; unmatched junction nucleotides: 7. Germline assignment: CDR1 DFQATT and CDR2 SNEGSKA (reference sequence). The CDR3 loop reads CSARDWASGIDTQYF. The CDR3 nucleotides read TGCAGTGCTAGAGATTGGGCTAGCGGGATTGATACGCAGTATTTT.

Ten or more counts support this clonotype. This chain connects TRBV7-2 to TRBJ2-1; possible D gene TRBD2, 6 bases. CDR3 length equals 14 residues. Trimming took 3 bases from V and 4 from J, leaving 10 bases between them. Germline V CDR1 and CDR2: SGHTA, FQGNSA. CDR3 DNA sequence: TGTGCCAGCAGCTTGGGACTTAAATACAATGAGCAGTTCTTC. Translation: CASSLGLKYNEQFF.

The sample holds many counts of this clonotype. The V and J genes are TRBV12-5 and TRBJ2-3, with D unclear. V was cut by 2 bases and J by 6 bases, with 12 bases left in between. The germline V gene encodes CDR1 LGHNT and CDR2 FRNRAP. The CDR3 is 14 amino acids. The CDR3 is CASGLTSSKDTQYF. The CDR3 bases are TGTGCTAGTGGTTTGACCTCGAGCAAGGATACGCAGTATTTT.

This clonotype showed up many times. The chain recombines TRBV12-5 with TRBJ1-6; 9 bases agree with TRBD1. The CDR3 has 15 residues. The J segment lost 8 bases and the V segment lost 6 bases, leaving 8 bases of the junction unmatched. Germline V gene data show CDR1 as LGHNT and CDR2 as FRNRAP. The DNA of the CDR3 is TGTGCTAGTGGCCCGGGACAGGGAGTACATTCACCCCTCCACTTT. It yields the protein CASGPGQGVHSPLHF.

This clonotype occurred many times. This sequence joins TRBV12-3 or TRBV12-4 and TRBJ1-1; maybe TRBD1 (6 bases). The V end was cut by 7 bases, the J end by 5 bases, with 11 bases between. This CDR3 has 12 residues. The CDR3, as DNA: TGTGCCAGCACCGCAAGGGGGACTGAAGCTTTCTTT. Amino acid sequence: CASTARGTEAFF.

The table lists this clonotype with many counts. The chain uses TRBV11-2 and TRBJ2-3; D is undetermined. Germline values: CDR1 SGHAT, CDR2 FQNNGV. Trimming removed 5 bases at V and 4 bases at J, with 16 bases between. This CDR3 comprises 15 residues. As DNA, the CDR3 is TGTGCCAGCAGCCTAGTTCGTGGAAGGGCAGATACGCAGTATTTT. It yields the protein CASSLVRGRADTQYF.

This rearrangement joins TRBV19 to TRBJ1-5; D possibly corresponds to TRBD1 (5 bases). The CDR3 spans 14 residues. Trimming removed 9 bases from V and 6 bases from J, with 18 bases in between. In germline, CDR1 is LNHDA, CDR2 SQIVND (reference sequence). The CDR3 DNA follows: TGTGCCAGCACCAGGGACCAAACGGGTCAGCCCCAGCATTTT. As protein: CASTRDQTGQPQHF. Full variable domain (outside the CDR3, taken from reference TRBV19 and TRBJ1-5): DGGITQSPKYLFRKEGQNVTLSCEQNLNHDAMYWYRQDPGQGLRLIYYSQIVNDFQKGDIAEGYSVSREKKESFPLTVTSAQKNPTAFYLCASTRDQTGQPQHFGDGTRLSIL.

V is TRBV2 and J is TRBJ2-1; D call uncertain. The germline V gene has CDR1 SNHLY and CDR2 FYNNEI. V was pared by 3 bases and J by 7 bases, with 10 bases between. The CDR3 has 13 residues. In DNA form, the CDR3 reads TGTGCCAGCAGTGATCCGACTGATAATGAGCAGTTCTTC. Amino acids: CASSDPTDNEQFF. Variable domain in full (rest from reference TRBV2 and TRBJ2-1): EPEVTQTPSHQVTQMGQEVILRCVPISNHLYFYWYRQILGQKVEFLVSFYNNEISEKSEIFDDQFSVERPDGSNFTLKIRSTKLEDSAMYFCASSDPTDNEQFFGPGTRLTVL.

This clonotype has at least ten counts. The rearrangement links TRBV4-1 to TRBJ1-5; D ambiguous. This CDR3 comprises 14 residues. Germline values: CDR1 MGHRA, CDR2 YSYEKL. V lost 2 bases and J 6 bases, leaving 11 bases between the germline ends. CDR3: CASSQLEGPQPQHF. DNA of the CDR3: TGCGCCAGCAGCCAATTAGAAGGGCCTCAGCCCCAGCATTTT.

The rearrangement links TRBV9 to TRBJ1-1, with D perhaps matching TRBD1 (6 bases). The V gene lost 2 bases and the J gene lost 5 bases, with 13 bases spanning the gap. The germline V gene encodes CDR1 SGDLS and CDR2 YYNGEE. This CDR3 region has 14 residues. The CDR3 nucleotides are TGTGCCAGCAGCGTTCGGGACATTGCGACTGAAGCTTTCTTT. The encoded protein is CASSVRDIATEAFF.

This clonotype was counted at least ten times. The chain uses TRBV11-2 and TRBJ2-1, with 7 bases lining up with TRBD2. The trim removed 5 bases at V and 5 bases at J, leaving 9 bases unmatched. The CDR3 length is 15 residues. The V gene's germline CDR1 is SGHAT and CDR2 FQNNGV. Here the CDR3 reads CASSPTGLEDNEQFF. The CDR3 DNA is TGTGCCAGCAGCCCAACTGGACTAGAGGACAATGAGCAGTTCTTC.

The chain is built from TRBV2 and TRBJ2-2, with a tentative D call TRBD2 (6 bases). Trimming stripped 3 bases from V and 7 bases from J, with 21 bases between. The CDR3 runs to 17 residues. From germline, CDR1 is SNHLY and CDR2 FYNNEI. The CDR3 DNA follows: TGTGCCAGCAGTGATTTTGGGGTGGCTAGCGTGGGCGGGGAGCTGTTTTTT. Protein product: CASSDFGVASVGGELFF.

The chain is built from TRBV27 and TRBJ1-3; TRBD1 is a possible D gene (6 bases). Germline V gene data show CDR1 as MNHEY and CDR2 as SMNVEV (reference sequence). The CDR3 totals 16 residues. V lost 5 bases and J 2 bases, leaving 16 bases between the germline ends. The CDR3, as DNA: TGTGCCAGCAGTCCATCACAGGGAGAGGCTGGAAACACCATATATTTT. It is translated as CASSPSQGEAGNTIYF.

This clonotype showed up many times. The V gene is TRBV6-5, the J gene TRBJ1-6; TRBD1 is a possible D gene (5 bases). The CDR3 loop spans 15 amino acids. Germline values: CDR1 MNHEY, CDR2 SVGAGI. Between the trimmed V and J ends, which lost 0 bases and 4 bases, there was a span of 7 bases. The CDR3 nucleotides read TGTGCCAGCAGTTACTCGGGGGATTATAATTCACCCCTCCACTTT. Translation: CASSYSGDYNSPLHF.